A selection of T cell receptor beta chains follows, all from one sample in a study of cytomegalovirus exposure and HLA in healthy donors. Profiling relied on immunoSEQ multiplex PCR, and the TCRdb table lists in-frame clones only, not all of them. The sample has some 190,000 clones, 76% seen once. Sequencing was done on a sample of PBMCs. The source of these receptors is a man aged 18 to 30 in good health and CMV-seronegative. Each CDR3 is given with its conserved first and last residue. D genes are given only for firm matches. For some rows the clone size is stated as once, few or many, or as a class when expanded; others skip it.

j_call v_call d_call clone_size cdr3_nt cdr3_aa
TRBJ2-2 TRBV29-1 . . TGCAGCGTTGAGGTCCAGTTGGGGGAGCTGTTTTTT CSVEVQLGELFF
TRBJ2-2 TRBV10-1 TRBD2 . TGCGCCAGTGGACTAGCAGACACCGGGGAGCTGTTTTTT CASGLADTGELFF
TRBJ2-5 TRBV10-3 TRBD2 . TGTGCCATCGGGGCGACTAGCGGGGGTGGAGAGACCCAGTACTTC CAIGATSGGGETQYF
TRBJ1-2 TRBV7-5 . . TGTGCCAGAAGCCCCCAGGCCCAGCAGGGATGGTATGGCTACACCTTC CARSPQAQQGWYGYTF
TRBJ1-2 TRBV5-4 TRBD1 . TGTGCCAGCAGCTCGCCGACAGGGAGCTATGGCTACACCTTC CASSSPTGSYGYTF
TRBJ1-3 TRBV30 TRBD1 once TGTGCCTGGAGTGTACTTTCAGGGGGAGGAAACACCATATATTTT CAWSVLSGGGNTIYF
TRBJ1-2 TRBV30 . . TGTGCCTGGAGTATCGGGGGAGGCGACTATGGCTACACCTTC CAWSIGGGDYGYTF
TRBJ2-2 TRBV6-5 . . TGTGCCAGCAGTTACTCTCGGCTTGGTCTGGGGGCGGAGCTGTTTTTT CASSYSRLGLGAELFF
TRBJ1-1 TRBV6-1 . . TGTGCCAGCAGTAAGGGGCGGGGGGCAAACACTGAAGCTTTCTTT CASSKGRGANTEAFF
TRBJ1-2 TRBV5-1 . once TGCGCCAGCAGCTTGGACAGGGTGGATAGCTATGGCTACACCTTC CASSLDRVDSYGYTF
TRBJ2-7 TRBV27 TRBD2 . TGTGCCAGCGGGGGTTTGGGAGCGGGAGGGGGAATCTCCTACGAGCAGTACTTC CASGGLGAGGGISYEQYF
TRBJ2-5 TRBV9 . . TGTGCCAGCAGCGGACACGGTGGGGAGACCCAGTACTTC CASSGHGGETQYF
TRBJ2-7 TRBV5-5 . few TGTGCCAGCAGTCCCGGGACAATGGGATCCTACGAGCAGTACTTC CASSPGTMGSYEQYF
TRBJ2-7 TRBV11-2 TRBD2 . TGTGCCAGCAGCCCAGATAGCGGGAGTTCCTACGAGCAGTACTTC CASSPDSGSSYEQYF
TRBJ2-1 TRBV30 TRBD2 . TGTGCCTGGAGTTTCGGTGGCGGGAGGAGCTCCTACAATGAGCAGTTCTTC CAWSFGGGRSSYNEQFF
TRBJ1-2 TRBV10-3 . few TGTGCCATCAGTGAATCGGCTCGGGATAGTGTTGGCTACACCTTC CAISESARDSVGYTF
TRBJ1-5 TRBV6-1 . few TGTGCCAGCAGCTTTACAGGTGACAATCAGCCCCAGCATTTT CASSFTGDNQPQHF
TRBJ1-4 TRBV2 TRBD1 . TGTGCCAGCAGCGCGGACAGGGCAGGGGGGAAACTGTTTTTT CASSADRAGGKLFF
TRBJ2-5 TRBV27 TRBD2 . TGTGCCAGCACCTGGAACCTAGCGGGAAAGCCGGGGGAGCAGTACTTC CASTWNLAGKPGEQYF
TRBJ2-7 TRBV9 . few TGTGCCAGCAGCGTGCGGGTGGGCGCCGGTGCCTACGAGCAGTACTTC CASSVRVGAGAYEQYF
TRBJ2-1 TRBV5-6 TRBD2 . TGTGCCAGCAGCTTGGGTTTAGTTGGGGGAGGGCCGGGTGAGCAGTTCTTC CASSLGLVGGGPGEQFF
TRBJ2-5 TRBV28 . few TGTGCCAGCAGTCCCCGGGAGACCCAGTACTTC CASSPRETQYF
TRBJ2-7 TRBV27 . . TGTGCCAGCAGTTCCTATGAAGCCTACGAGCAGTACTTC CASSSYEAYEQYF
TRBJ1-4 TRBV6-7 . . TGTGCCAGTAACAGGGAGTTCGAAAAACTGTTTTTT CASNREFEKLFF
TRBJ2-5 TRBV6-1 . few TGTGCCAGCAGTGAAATGCTGGGTCCGGGAGAGACCCAGTACTTC CASSEMLGPGETQYF
TRBJ1-2 TRBV29-1 . . TGCAGCGTGGAAAGGGAGAGTCGGGGCTACACCTTC CSVERESRGYTF
TRBJ2-7 TRBV19 . once TGTGCCAGTAGGCCCGGGGGTGGCTCCTACGAGCAGTACTTC CASRPGGGSYEQYF
TRBJ2-1 TRBV27 TRBD2 . TGTGCCAGCAGCTTAGCGGGAGTCGATGAGCAGTTCTTC CASSLAGVDEQFF
TRBJ1-2 TRBV19 . . TGTGCCAGTAGGAACAGGCCTGCTAACTATGGCTACACCTTC CASRNRPANYGYTF
TRBJ2-5 TRBV27 TRBD2 . TGTGCCAGCAGTTTTCTAGCGGGATTTCAGGAGACCCAGTACTTC CASSFLAGFQETQYF
TRBJ2-7 TRBV2 . . TGTGCCAGCAGGGAGCTAGCGAACTTCCCCTCCTGCGAGCAGTACTTC CASRELANFPSCEQYF
TRBJ1-4 TRBV5-1 . once TGCGCCAGCAGCTTATTCCCTATGGAAAAACTGTTTTTT CASSLFPMEKLFF
TRBJ1-5 TRBV29-1 . . TGCAGCGTTGGCAGGGAAGGTCAGCCCCAGCATTTT CSVGREGQPQHF